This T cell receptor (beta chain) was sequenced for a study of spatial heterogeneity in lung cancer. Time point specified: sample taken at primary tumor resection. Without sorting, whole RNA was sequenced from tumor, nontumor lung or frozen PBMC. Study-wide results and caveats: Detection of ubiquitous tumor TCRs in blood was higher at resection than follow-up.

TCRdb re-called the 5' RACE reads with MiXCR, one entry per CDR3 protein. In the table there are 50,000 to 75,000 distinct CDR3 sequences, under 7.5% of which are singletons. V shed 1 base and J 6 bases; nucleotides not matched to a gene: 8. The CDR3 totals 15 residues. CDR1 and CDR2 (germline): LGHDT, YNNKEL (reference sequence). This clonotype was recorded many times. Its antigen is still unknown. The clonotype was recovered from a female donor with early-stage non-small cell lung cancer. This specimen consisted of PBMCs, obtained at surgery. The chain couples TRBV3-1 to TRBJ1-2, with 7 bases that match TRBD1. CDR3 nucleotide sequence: TGTGCCAGCAGCCAAGGACAGGGTAGAGACGATGGCTACACCTTC. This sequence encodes CASSQGQGRDDGYTF. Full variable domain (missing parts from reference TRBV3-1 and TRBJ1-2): DTAVSQTPKYLVTQMGNDKSIKCEQNLGHDTMYWYKQDSKKFLKIMFSYNNKELIINETVPNRFSPKSPDKAHLNLHINSLELGDSAVYFCASSQGQGRDDGYTFGSGTRLTVV.